A selection of T cell receptor beta chains follows, all from one sample in a study of CD8 T cells in Susac syndrome. TCRdb processed the immunoSEQ multiplex PCR reads anew with MiXCR; each CDR3 protein has one entry. This sample has under 350,000 distinct CDR3 sequences, with roughly 94% found just once. The sequenced sample consisted of CD4+ T cells from PBMCs. These receptor sequences come from a human donor with multiple sclerosis. The CDR3 runs from the conserved cysteine through the conserved F or W. Size tells how often a clone was seen (once, few, many) or the class of an expanded clone, and some rows leave it out.

abundance	v_gene	j_gene	CDR3aa
once	TRBV2	TRBJ2-2	CASSDRLAGVAGELFF
-	TRBV12-3/TRBV12-4	TRBJ1-1	CASSRGGVIEAFF
-	TRBV11-3	TRBJ2-1	CASILGSGAGDEQFF
once	TRBV7-2	TRBJ1-5	CASSLYPQPQHF
-	TRBV19	TRBJ2-3	CASSGPSEADTQYF
-	TRBV7-3	TRBJ2-1	CASSLPGALYNEQFF
few	TRBV6-1	TRBJ2-3	CATVHGTEDTDTQYF
-	TRBV3-1	TRBJ2-7	CASSSSATYEQYF
-	TRBV12-3/TRBV12-4	TRBJ2-5	CASSTGQAPQQETQYF
-	TRBV2	TRBJ1-5	CASSEETGRNNQPQHF
-	TRBV11-3	TRBJ2-2	CASSGLAGGGTGELFF
-	TRBV2	TRBJ2-1	CASRPSERGPQFF
-	TRBV5-1	TRBJ2-3	CASGDPPVDTQYF
once	TRBV20-1	TRBJ1-6	CSARVEEVSEVHF
once	TRBV20-1	TRBJ2-7	CSAKLPGHRVDEQYF
-	TRBV29-1	TRBJ2-3	CSVEGVHTDTQYF
-	TRBV6-6	TRBJ1-2	CASSRPTGGLSYGYTF
-	TRBV30	TRBJ2-2	CAWRGLGAELFF
-	TRBV19	TRBJ2-2	CASHPSGFGELFF
-	TRBV3-1	TRBJ1-5	CASSAGTGGLQPQHF
-	TRBV30	TRBJ2-2	CAWEGAGELFF
-	TRBV7-2	TRBJ2-1	CASSSVGTSVTRQFF
-	TRBV30	TRBJ2-2	CAWRSSPGDTGELFF
-	TRBV12-3/TRBV12-4	TRBJ1-1	CASSSTSPMNTEAFF